This is a list of T cell receptor beta chains from one sample in a study of early T cells in non-severe SARS-CoV-2 infection. MiXCR, run by TCRdb on the 5' RACE reads, gives a single entry per CDR3 protein. Among about 64,000 distinct CDR3 sequences listed, over 4.5% were seen once. Material for sequencing was whole blood. The receptor set was obtained from an adult who was a healthcare worker with PCR-confirmed SARS-CoV-2 infection or an uninfected control (not recorded which). Both conserved end residues are part of each CDR3. The D gene is left open where the match is weak. Expanded clones get a size class; other rows say once, few or many, or leave the size out.

.	TRBV19	TRBJ2-7	few	TGTGCCAGTAGTATAAATCGGGCAGGCTTCGACGAGCAGTACTTC	CASSINRAGFDEQYF
.	TRBV29-1	TRBJ2-2	many	TGCAGCGTTGAAAAAGGACACTCGAACACCGGGGAGCTGTTTTTT	CSVEKGHSNTGELFF
.	TRBV5-5	TRBJ2-1	few	TGTGCCAGCAGCCCCAGGACTCAGGGTAGGGCCAATGAGCAGTTCTTC	CASSPRTQGRANEQFF
.	TRBV2	TRBJ1-1	many	TGTGCCAGCAGTGTAGGTTGGCAGGAAGCTTTCTTT	CASSVGWQEAFF
.	TRBV7-2	TRBJ1-2	.	TGTGCCAGCAGCTTAGAGGCAGGGTCGAACTATGGCTACACCTTC	CASSLEAGSNYGYTF
.	TRBV29-1	TRBJ1-2	many	TGCAGCGAACGGGTAATACGCTTATATGGCTACACCTTC	CSERVIRLYGYTF
.	TRBV19	TRBJ1-2	many	TGTGCCAGTAGTATACGGGGCAGGGACTATGGCTACACCTTC	CASSIRGRDYGYTF
TRBD1	TRBV6-2/TRBV6-3	TRBJ2-1	many	TGTGCCAGCAGCTCCGGGACAGGGTTTAGCGGCGCCTACAATGAGCAGTTCTTC	CASSSGTGFSGAYNEQFF
.	TRBV29-1	TRBJ1-1	many	TGCAGCGTTGGCAGGAACACTGAAGCTTTCTTT	CSVGRNTEAFF
TRBD2	TRBV20-1	TRBJ2-3	few	TGCAGTGCTAGAGAATTTGCTAGCGGGGGTAGCACAGATACGCAGTATTTT	CSAREFASGGSTDTQYF
.	TRBV5-1	TRBJ1-2	few	TGCGCCAGCAGCTTGCAAACCGCGGGGAATGGCTACACCTTC	CASSLQTAGNGYTF
.	TRBV19	TRBJ2-5	.	TGTGCCAGTAGCATCCAGGGTCGTGAGACCCAGTACTTC	CASSIQGRETQYF
.	TRBV6-5	TRBJ1-1	.	TGTGCCAGTCTGAAGGGGGGAAACACTGAAGCTTTCTTT	CASLKGGNTEAFF
TRBD1	TRBV18	TRBJ2-3	few	TGTGCCAGCTCACCCCCGGGACAGGCAGATACGCAGTATTTT	CASSPPGQADTQYF
TRBD2	TRBV6-6	TRBJ2-3	.	TGTGCCAGCAGTTACTCGGGGACTAGTTTAGATACAGATACGCAGTATTTT	CASSYSGTSLDTDTQYF
.	TRBV2	TRBJ1-2	few	TGTGCCAGCAGGTCAGGGGCCGTGGGCTATGGCTACACCTTC	CASRSGAVGYGYTF
.	TRBV25-1	TRBJ1-2	few	TGTGCCAGCAGTGATTCCAGGGTCGCGACCTATGGCTACACCTTC	CASSDSRVATYGYTF
.	TRBV6-1	TRBJ2-4	many	TGTGCCAGCAGTTACCTGGGACGGATACTAGCCAAAAACATTCAGTACTTC	CASSYLGRILAKNIQYF
.	TRBV14	TRBJ2-3	few	TGTGCCAGCAGCCAGGCGGGAACGGTCACAGATACGCAGTATTTT	CASSQAGTVTDTQYF
TRBD2	TRBV12-3/TRBV12-4	TRBJ2-7	few	TGTGCCAGCAGTCTCGGGACTAGCTGGGAGCAGTACTTC	CASSLGTSWEQYF
.	TRBV7-2	TRBJ1-5	many	TGTGCCAGCAGCTCCTTATTGGGTGGCGGTCAGCCCCAGCATTTT	CASSSLLGGGQPQHF
.	TRBV5-1	TRBJ1-1	.	TGCGCCAGCAGCTTGGACGGGGCCAACACTGAAGCTTTCTTT	CASSLDGANTEAFF
.	TRBV11-2	TRBJ1-1	many	TGTGCCAGCAGCTTGGAAAATGAAGCTTTCTTT	CASSLENEAFF
.	TRBV11-1	TRBJ2-1	many	TGTGCCAGCAGCCCCCGCGACGGACCCTACAATGAACAGTTCTTC	CASSPRDGPYNEQFF
TRBD1	TRBV20-1	TRBJ1-1	few	TGCAGTGCTAGGGCCGGGACAGGGGGCATCAGCACTGAAGCTTTCTTT	CSARAGTGGISTEAFF
TRBD2	TRBV7-3	TRBJ2-1	few	TGTGCCAGCAGCTTAGGGACTAGTATCCGCGTGGGTTCCTACAATGAGCAGTTCTTC	CASSLGTSIRVGSYNEQFF
.	TRBV7-2	TRBJ2-1	many	TGTGCCAGCAGCCCCCTAGGACACGAGCAGTTCTTC	CASSPLGHEQFF
.	TRBV7-9	TRBJ2-3	few	TGTGCCAGCAGCTTCATAGATACGCAGTATTTT	CASSFIDTQYF
.	TRBV5-1	TRBJ1-1	many	TGCGCCAGCAGCCCCTTTCGGGACACGAACACTGAAGCTTTCTTT	CASSPFRDTNTEAFF
.	TRBV3-1	TRBJ2-1	many	TGTGCCAGCAGCCTACAGGGAAGTGAGCAGTTCTTC	CASSLQGSEQFF
.	TRBV6-6	TRBJ2-7	few	TGTGCCAGCAGTTACTCGATGGGGGACTCCTACGAGCAGTACTTC	CASSYSMGDSYEQYF
.	TRBV20-1	TRBJ1-2	many	TGCAGTGCCGTAATCCAGGGACGGGGCTATGGCTACACCTTC	CSAVIQGRGYGYTF
.	TRBV6-5	TRBJ2-1	many	TGTGCCAGCAAGAGGGGTTACAATGAGCAGTTCTTC	CASKRGYNEQFF
.	TRBV19	TRBJ2-5	many	TGTGCCAGTAGTATGACCCGATACGGAGAGACCCAGTACTTC	CASSMTRYGETQYF
.	TRBV5-4	TRBJ2-3	.	TGTGCCAGCAGCCGACGGGACACTGGCACAGATACGCAGTATTTT	CASSRRDTGTDTQYF
.	TRBV29-1	TRBJ1-1	many	TGCAGCGTTGAAAAGTGGGCCCAAAAGAACACTGAAGCTTTCTTT	CSVEKWAQKNTEAFF
.	TRBV7-2	TRBJ1-4	many	TGTGCCAGCAGCATAAACGCTCCGGCAACTAATGAAAAACTGTTTTTT	CASSINAPATNEKLFF
.	TRBV5-1	TRBJ1-1	many	TGCGCCAGCAGCTTTCCGGGACAAAACACTGAAGCTTTCTTT	CASSFPGQNTEAFF
.	TRBV7-6	TRBJ1-6	many	TGTGCCAGCAGCCCCCGGGGAGCCTTGGATAATTCACCCCTCCACTTT	CASSPRGALDNSPLHF
TRBD1	TRBV20-1	TRBJ2-7	many	TGCAGTGCTACCGGGACAGAAGGCTACGAGCAGTACTTC	CSATGTEGYEQYF
TRBD1	TRBV7-3	TRBJ1-6	many	TGTGCCAGCGTTGACCACCGGACAGGGAGGGAAAGTGGGCCGGCCGGGTCCTATAATTCACCCCTCCACTTT	CASVDHRTGRESGPAGSYNSPLHF
.	TRBV12-3/TRBV12-4	TRBJ2-7	.	TGTGCCAGCAGCACCTCCCCGGGGAACGAGCAGTACTTC	CASSTSPGNEQYF
TRBD1	TRBV7-9	TRBJ1-1	.	TGTGCCAGCAGTTTAGCAGTGGGACAGGGGAACACTGAAGCTTTCTTT	CASSLAVGQGNTEAFF
.	TRBV10-1	TRBJ2-7	many	TGCGCCAGCAGTGCCACCTCCTACGAGCAGTACTTC	CASSATSYEQYF
TRBD1	TRBV10-3	TRBJ2-3	many	TGTGCCATCAGCGGAACGACTGACAGGGGCACAGATACGCAGTATTTT	CAISGTTDRGTDTQYF
TRBD2	TRBV4-1	TRBJ2-1	many	TGCGCCAGCAGCCAAACCGATATAGGGACTAGTCCCTACAATGAGCAGTTCTTC	CASSQTDIGTSPYNEQFF
.	TRBV10-3	TRBJ2-3	many	TGTGCCATCAGTGAGTCATCGACTGGAGATACGCAGTATTTT	CAISESSTGDTQYF
TRBD1	TRBV25-1	TRBJ1-4	.	TGTGCCAGCAGTGAGGGGCTGGGACAGGGATCAAAACTGTTTTTT	CASSEGLGQGSKLFF
.	TRBV20-1	TRBJ1-2	few	TGCAGTGCTAGAAAGGGTGGAGACTATGGCTACACCTTC	CSARKGGDYGYTF
.	TRBV3-1	TRBJ1-2	many	TGTGCCAGCAGCCTAACAGCGAACTATGGCTACACCTTC	CASSLTANYGYTF
.	TRBV2	TRBJ2-7	many	TGTGCCAGCAGTGCGCGAAGGAGCTCCTACGAGCAGTACTTC	CASSARRSSYEQYF
.	TRBV3-1	TRBJ1-6	many	TGTGCCAGCAGCCAGGTCGGACAGACTAATTCACCCCTCCACTTT	CASSQVGQTNSPLHF
.	TRBV5-1	TRBJ1-2	many	TGCGCCAGCAGCGCGAGGAGGGAAAATGGCTACACCTTC	CASSARRENGYTF